This TCR beta chain was profiled in a study of cytomegalovirus exposure and HLA in healthy donors. Study-wide results and limits: Within a later analysis, the majority of CMV-associated TCR beta chains appeared HLA-restricted. Another analysis was done later, and it associated approximately 17,000 TCR beta sequences with HLA alleles at 0.05 false discovery rate. Presence/absence analyses assumed roughly uniform sequencing depth across donors.

Each donor was nominally healthy when sampled (though unrecorded immune exposures were likely). The PCR employed 60 Vbeta primers together with 13 Jbeta primers. Profiling relied on immunoSEQ multiplex PCR, and the TCRdb table lists in-frame clones only, not all of them. Among roughly 100,000 clones listed, roughly 70% were seen once. To note about this clone: Its specificity is unknown.

In germline, CDR1 is MNHEY, CDR2 SVGAGI. There are 15 residues in the CDR3. V lost 3 bases and J 10 bases, leaving 16 bases between the germline ends. The chain uses TRBV6-5 and TRBJ1-6, with a possible D match to TRBD1 (5 bases). The material sequenced was PBMCs. The clonotype was recovered from a woman between 18 and 29 years old in good health and CMV-seropositive. CDR3: CASSYQGTVNSPLHF. The CDR3 region has the DNA TGTGCCAGCAGTTATCAGGGCACAGTTAACTCACCCCTCCACTTT.